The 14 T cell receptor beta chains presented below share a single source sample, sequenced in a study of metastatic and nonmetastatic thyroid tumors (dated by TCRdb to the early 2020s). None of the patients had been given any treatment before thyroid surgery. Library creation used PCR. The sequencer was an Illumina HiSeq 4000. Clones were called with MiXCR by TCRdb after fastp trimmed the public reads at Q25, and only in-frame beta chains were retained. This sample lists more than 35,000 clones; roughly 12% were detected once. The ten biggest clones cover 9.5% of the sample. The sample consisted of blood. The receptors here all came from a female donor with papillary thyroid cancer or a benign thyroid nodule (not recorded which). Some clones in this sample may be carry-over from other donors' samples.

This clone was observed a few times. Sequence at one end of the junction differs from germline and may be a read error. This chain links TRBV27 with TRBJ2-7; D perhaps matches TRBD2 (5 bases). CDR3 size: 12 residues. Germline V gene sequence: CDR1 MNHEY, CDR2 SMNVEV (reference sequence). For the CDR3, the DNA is TGTGCCAGCATTCCTAGCTCCTACGAGCATTACTTC. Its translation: CASIPSSYEHYF.

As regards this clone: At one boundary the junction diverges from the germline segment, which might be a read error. The CDR3 DNA follows: TGTGCCAGCATAGCCGACAGGGGGCCGAACACCGTGGAGCTGTTTTTT. Residues: CASIADRGPNTVELFF. This chain links TRBV25-1 with TRBJ2-2, with 10 bases lining up with TRBD1. Germline CDR1 MGHDK, CDR2 SYGVNS. The CDR3 covers 16 residues. Looking up the rest from reference TRBV25-1 and TRBJ2-2 gives the full variable domain: EADIYQTPRYLVIGTGKKITLECSQTMGHDKMYWYQQDPGMELHLIHYSYGVNSTEKGDLSSESTVSRIRTEHFPLTLESARPSHTSQYLCASIADRGPNTVELFFGEGSRLTVL.

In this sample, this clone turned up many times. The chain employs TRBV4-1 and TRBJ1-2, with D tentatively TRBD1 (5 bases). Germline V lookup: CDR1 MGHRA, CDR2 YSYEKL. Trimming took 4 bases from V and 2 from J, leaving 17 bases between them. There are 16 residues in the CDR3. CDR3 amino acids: CASSLDPGIRNYGYTF. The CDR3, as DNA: TGCGCCAGCAGCCTAGACCCAGGGATAAGGAACTATGGCTACACCTTC.

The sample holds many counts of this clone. CDR3 sequence: CASSSDWGSYNEQFF. DNA of the CDR3: TGTGCCAGCAGCAGTGACTGGGGCTCCTACAATGAGCAGTTCTTC. V is TRBV7-9 and J is TRBJ2-1; unclear D gene. The CDR3 spans 15 residues. Trimming pared 5 bases from V and 0 bases from J, leaving 11 bases between. Germline loops: CDR1 SEHNR, CDR2 FQNEAQ (reference sequence).

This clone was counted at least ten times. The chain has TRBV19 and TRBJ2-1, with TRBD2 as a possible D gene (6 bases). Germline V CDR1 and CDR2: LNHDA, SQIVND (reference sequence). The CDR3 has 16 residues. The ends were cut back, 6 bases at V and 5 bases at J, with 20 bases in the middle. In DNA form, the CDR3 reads TGTGCCAGTAGAGACTACGGCGCGGGAATCAACAATGAGCAGTTCTTC. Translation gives CASRDYGAGINNEQFF. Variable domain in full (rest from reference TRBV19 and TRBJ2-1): DGGITQSPKYLFRKEGQNVTLSCEQNLNHDAMYWYRQDPGQGLRLIYYSQIVNDFQKGDIAEGYSVSREKKESFPLTVTSAQKNPTAFYLCASRDYGAGINNEQFFGPGTRLTVL.

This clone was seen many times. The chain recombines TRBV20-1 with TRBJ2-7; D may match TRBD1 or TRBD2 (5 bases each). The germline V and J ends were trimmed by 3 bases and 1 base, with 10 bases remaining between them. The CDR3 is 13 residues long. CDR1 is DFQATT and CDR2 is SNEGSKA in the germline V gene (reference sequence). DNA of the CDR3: TGCAGTGCTAGGAGGGACGGATCCTACGAGCAGTACTTC. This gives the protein CSARRDGSYEQYF.

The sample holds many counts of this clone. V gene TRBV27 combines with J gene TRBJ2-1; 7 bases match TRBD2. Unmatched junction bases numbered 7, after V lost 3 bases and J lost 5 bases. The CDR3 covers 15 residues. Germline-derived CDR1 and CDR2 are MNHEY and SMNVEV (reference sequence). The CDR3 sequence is CASSLGTTFHNEQFF. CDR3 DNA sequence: TGTGCCAGCAGTTTGGGGACTACTTTCCACAATGAGCAGTTCTTC.

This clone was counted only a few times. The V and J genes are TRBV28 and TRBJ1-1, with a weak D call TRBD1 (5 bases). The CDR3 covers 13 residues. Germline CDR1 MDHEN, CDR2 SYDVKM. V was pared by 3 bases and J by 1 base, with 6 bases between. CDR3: CASSLGGNTEAFF. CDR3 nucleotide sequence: TGTGCCAGCAGTTTGGGGGGGAACACTGAAGCTTTCTTT.

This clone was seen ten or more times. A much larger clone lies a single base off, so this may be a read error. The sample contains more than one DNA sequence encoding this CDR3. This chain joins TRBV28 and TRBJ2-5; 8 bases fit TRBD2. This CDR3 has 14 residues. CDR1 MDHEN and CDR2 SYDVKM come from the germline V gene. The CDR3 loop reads CASSPGGGREAQYF. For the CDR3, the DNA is TGTGCCAGCAGCCCCGGGGGGGGCCGAGAGGCCCAGTACTTC.

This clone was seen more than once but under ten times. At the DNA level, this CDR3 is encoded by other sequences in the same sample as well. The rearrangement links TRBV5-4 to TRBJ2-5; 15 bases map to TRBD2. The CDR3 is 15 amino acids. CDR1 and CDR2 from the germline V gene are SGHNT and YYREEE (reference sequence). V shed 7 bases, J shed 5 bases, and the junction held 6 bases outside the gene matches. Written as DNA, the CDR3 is TGTGCCAGCGGGACTAGCGGGAGGCCCGAGGAGACCCAGTACTTC. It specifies CASGTSGRPEETQYF. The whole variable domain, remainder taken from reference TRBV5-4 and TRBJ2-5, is ETGVTQSPTHLIKTRGQQVTLRCSSQSGHNTVSWYQQALGQGPQFIFQYYREEENGRGNFPPRFSGLQFPNYSSELNVNALELDDSALYLCASGTSGRPEETQYFGPGTRLLVL.

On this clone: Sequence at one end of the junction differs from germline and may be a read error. The CDR3 reads CSARRGATSWANVLTF. CDR3 bases: TGCAGTGCGCGCCGGGGTGCTACCTCTTGGGCCAACGTCCTGACTTTC. The rearrangement links TRBV20-1 to TRBJ2-6, with a tentative D call TRBD2 (5 bases). Germline V gene sequence: CDR1 DFQATT, CDR2 SNEGSKA (reference sequence). The CDR3 runs 16 residues.

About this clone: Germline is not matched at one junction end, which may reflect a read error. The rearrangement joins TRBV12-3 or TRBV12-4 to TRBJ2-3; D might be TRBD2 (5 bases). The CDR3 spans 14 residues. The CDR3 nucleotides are TGTTCCAGCAGCAAAACTACTAGGACGGATACGCAGTATTTT. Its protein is CSSSKTTRTDTQYF.

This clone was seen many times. CDR3 nucleotides: TGTGCCAGCAGCTTAGGTAACCGGGCGTCTATCTATGGCTACACCTTC. Amino acid sequence: CASSLGNRASIYGYTF. This chain links TRBV11-1 with TRBJ1-2; D is ambiguous. Germline CDR1 and CDR2: SGHAT and FQDESV (reference sequence). V was shortened by 1 base and J by 4 bases, with 16 bases between the two germline ends. The CDR3 loop spans 16 amino acids.

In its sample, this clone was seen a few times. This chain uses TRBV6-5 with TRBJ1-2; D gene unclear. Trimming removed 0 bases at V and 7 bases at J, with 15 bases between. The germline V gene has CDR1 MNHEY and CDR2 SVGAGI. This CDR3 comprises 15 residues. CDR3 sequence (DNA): TGTGCCAGCAGTTACTCGGTTGGGAGGGCTGGTGGCTACACCTTC. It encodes CASSYSVGRAGGYTF.